The source of this T cell receptor beta chain is a study of T cell repertoires in cytomegalovirus infection. Study information: In the study, CMV epitopes included recently identified HLA-C-restricted and well-studied HLA-B-restricted ones. Indications of both CMV infection and matching HLA type were provided by public TCR beta signatures.

In the case of this clonotype: Its matching antigen is unknown.

Study-wide findings and caveats: CMV carriers having the relevant HLA were flagged by cumulative public TCR beta family frequency. Ex vivo, HLA-C-restricted CMV-specific TCR beta clonotypes prevailed over the rest of the response.

From the reads, TCRdb called clonotypes with MiXCR, one entry per CDR3 protein. The sample has some 900,000 distinct CDR3 sequences, roughly 33% seen once. V was clipped by 1 base and J by 1 base, with 12 bases between them. The CDR3 has 16 amino acids. The germline V gene encodes CDR1 SNHLY and CDR2 FYNNEI. This receptor was identified in a human donor in good health (CMV status not recorded). Some clones in this sample may be carry-over from other donors' samples. The V call is TRBV2, the J call TRBJ2-3; D unclear. The sample consisted of cultured CD8+ T cells from PBMCs, taken from culture after CMV antigen stimulation. The CDR3: CASSEGMSSGTDTQYF. Written as DNA, the CDR3 is TGTGCCAGCAGTGAAGGGATGTCCTCGGGCACAGATACGCAGTATTTT.